The clone carrying this T cell receptor (beta chain) showed up just a few times. Its matching antigen is unknown. The entry originates in a study of cytomegalovirus exposure and HLA in healthy donors. Study-wide context: In an earlier analysis, approximately 120 million unique TCR beta sequences were found from about 179 million T cells.

Overall study findings and caveats: When the data were analyzed later, several of the most significant clusters appeared to be linked to common viral pathogens. HLA allele associations emerged for 16,951 TCR beta sequences in a later analysis, at 0.05 false discovery rate.

A multiplex PCR was run with 60 Vbeta primers and 13 Jbeta primers. Sequencing used immunoSEQ multiplex PCR; TCRdb keeps in-frame clones, though not all of them. This sample yields about 200,000 clones, of which 82% are seen a single time; around 6% belongs to the top ten. Unmatched junction bases numbered 3, after V lost 4 bases and J lost 4 bases. The CDR3 spans 14 residues. Per germline, CDR1 PRHDT and CDR2 FYEKMQ (reference sequence). The sample taken for sequencing was PBMCs. V usage is TRBV13 and J usage is TRBJ2-5; 10 bases match TRBD1. The TCR comes from a man aged 40-50 years in good health and CMV-seropositive. This chain's CDR3 is CASSYRTGGETQYF. The CDR3 coding sequence is TGTGCCAGCAGCTACCGGACAGGGGGAGAGACCCAGTACTTC. Full variable domain (rest looked up from reference TRBV13 and TRBJ2-5): AAGVIQSPRHLIKEKRETATLKCYPIPRHDTVYWYQQGPGQDPQFLISFYEKMQSDKGSIPDRFSAQQFSDYHSELNMSSLELGDSALYFCASSYRTGGETQYFGPGTRLLVL.